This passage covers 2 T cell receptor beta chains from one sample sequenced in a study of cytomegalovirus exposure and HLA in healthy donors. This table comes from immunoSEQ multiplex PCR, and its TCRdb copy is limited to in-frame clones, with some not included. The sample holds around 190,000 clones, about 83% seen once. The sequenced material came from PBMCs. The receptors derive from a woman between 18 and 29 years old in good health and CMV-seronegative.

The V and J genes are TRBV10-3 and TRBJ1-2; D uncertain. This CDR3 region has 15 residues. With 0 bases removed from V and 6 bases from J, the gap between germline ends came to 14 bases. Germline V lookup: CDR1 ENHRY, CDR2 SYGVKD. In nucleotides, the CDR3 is TGTGCCATCAGTGAGTCGGGAGACACGATAAATGGCTACACCTTC. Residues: CAISESGDTINGYTF.

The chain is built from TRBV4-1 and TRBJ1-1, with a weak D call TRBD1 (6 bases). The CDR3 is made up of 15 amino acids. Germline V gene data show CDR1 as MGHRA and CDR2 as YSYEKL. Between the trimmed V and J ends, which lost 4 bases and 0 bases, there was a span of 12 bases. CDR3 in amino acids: CASSLRDNLNTEAFF. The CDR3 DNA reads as TGCGCCAGCAGCCTTAGGGACAACCTGAACACTGAAGCTTTCTTT.